This T cell receptor (beta chain) stems from a study of T cells in Graves' hyperthyroidism and ophthalmopathy. The wider study: Before treatment of any kind, peripheral blood was taken at initial diagnosis. Study-wide results and caveats: Most thyroid clonotypes with frequency above 0.001 were detected in blood.

J was trimmed by 3 bases and V by 0 bases; bases with no gene match: 4. Germline assignment: CDR1 DFQATT and CDR2 SNEGSKA (reference sequence). There are 14 residues in the CDR3. RNA transcripts yielded amplified TCR beta CDR3 regions. With the HTBI primer set, the TCR CDR3 went through a first round of RT-PCR. MiXCR was run by TCRdb on the multiplex PCR reads, yielding one entry per CDR3 protein. The sample has some 250,000 distinct CDR3 sequences; roughly 15% are singletons. Pregnant or lactating patients were excluded, as were those with uncontrolled infection or other autoimmune disease. Clinical symptoms, serum thyroxine and TRAb, thyroid ultrasound and orbital computed tomography were used for the diagnoses. This clonotype was seen at least ten times. The target antigen is unknown.

Sequencing used blood. The TCR originated in a woman between 40 and 50 years old with Graves' hyperthyroidism that later progressed to Graves' ophthalmopathy. This chain links TRBV20-1 with TRBJ2-7, with 8 nucleotides matching TRBD2. The CDR3 reads CSARDAGGSYEQYF. The CDR3 nucleotides read TGCAGTGCTAGAGACGCGGGGGGCAGCTACGAGCAGTACTTC.